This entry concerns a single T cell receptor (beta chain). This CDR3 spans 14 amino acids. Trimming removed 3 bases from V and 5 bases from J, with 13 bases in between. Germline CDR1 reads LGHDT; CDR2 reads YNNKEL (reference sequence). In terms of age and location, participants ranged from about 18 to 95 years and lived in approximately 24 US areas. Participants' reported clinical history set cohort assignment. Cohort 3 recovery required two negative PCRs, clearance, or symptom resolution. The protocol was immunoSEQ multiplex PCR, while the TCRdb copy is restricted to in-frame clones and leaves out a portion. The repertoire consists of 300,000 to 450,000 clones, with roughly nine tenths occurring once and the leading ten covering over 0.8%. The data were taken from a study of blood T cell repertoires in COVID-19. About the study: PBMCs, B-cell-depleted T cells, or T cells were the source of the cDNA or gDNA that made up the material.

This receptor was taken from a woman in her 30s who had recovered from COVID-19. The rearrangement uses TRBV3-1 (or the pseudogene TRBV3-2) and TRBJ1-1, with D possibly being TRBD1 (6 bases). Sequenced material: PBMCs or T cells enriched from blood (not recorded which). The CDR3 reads CASSQIGRGTEAFF. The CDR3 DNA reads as TGTGCCAGCAGCCAGATTGGCAGGGGTACTGAAGCTTTCTTT.